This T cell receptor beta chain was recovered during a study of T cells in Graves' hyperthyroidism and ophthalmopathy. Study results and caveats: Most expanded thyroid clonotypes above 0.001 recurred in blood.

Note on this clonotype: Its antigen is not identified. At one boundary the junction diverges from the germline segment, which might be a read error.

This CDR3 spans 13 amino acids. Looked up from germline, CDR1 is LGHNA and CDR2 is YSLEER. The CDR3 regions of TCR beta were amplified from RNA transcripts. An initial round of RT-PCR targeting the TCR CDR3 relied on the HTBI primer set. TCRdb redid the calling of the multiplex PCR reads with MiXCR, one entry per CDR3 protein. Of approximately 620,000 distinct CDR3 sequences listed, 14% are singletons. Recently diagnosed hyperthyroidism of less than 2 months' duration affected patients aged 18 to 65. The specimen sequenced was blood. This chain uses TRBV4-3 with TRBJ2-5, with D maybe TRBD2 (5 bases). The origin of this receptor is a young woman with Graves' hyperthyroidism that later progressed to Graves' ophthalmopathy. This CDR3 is CASSQEGTTPEDF. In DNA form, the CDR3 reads TGCGCCAGCAGCCAAGAAGGTACCACCCCGGAGGACTTC.